The 27 T cell receptor beta chains given below trace back to one sample, sequenced in a study of blood T cell repertoires in COVID-19. Sequenced by immunoSEQ multiplex PCR; TCRdb stores in-frame clones only, minus some. Found here are 25,000 to 30,000 clones, around 89% of them singletons; the top ten hold approximately 1.7%. The specimen was peripheral blood. The receptors were sampled from a woman between 55 and 75 years old with active COVID-19.

V gene TRBV7-2 combines with J gene TRBJ1-1, with D unclear. V lost 2 bases and J lost 11, with 15 bases in between. The CDR3 loop spans 13 amino acids. The germline CDR1 and CDR2 sequences are SGHTA and FQGNSA. The CDR3 bases are TGTGCCAGCAGCTTAAACTCCGACACGGCGGCTTTCTTT. It encodes CASSLNSDTAAFF.

The rearrangement links TRBV28 to TRBJ1-2, with D tentatively TRBD1 (6 bases). Trimming stripped 9 bases from V and 2 bases from J, with 10 bases between. From germline, CDR1 is MDHEN and CDR2 SYDVKM. The CDR3 loop spans 12 amino acids. The DNA for the CDR3 is TGTGCCAGTGACAGGAAAAACTATGGCTACACCTTC. Its protein is CASDRKNYGYTF.

This chain links TRBV3-1 (or the pseudogene TRBV3-2) with TRBJ2-5, with D perhaps TRBD1 (7 bases). Germline CDR1 LGHDT, CDR2 YNNKEL (reference sequence). The V and J ends lost 2 bases and 10 bases respectively, with 20 bases between them. CDR3 length: 15 residues. CDR3: CASSQRRGPWERQYF. CDR3 nucleotides: TGTGCCAGCAGCCAACGGAGGGGGCCCTGGGAGCGCCAGTACTTC.

The chain couples TRBV24-1 to TRBJ1-5; a weak D match, TRBD1 (6 bases). CDR3 length equals 15 residues. The V gene's germline CDR1 is KGHDR and CDR2 SFDVKD. Trimming took off 9 bases at V and 4 bases at J, with 18 bases between the two ends. The DNA of the CDR3 is TGTGCCACCCGACCGACGGGACATGTAAATCAGCCCCAGCATTTT. Translation: CATRPTGHVNQPQHF.

The CDR3 reads CASSLLNIQYF. Here the CDR3 DNA reads TGTGCCAGCAGCCTTCTAAACATTCAGTACTTC. The V gene is TRBV2, the J gene TRBJ2-4; unclear D gene. The CDR3 has 11 residues. Trimming left V 6 bases short and J 6 bases short, with 6 bases between. Germline assignment: CDR1 SNHLY and CDR2 FYNNEI.

V usage is TRBV10-2 and J usage is TRBJ2-3; 7 bases align to TRBD2. This CDR3 has 15 residues. Germline trimming cut 8 bases from V and 0 bases from J; bases unmatched to any gene: 8. Germline values: CDR1 WSHSY, CDR2 SAAADI. CDR3 nucleotides: TGCGCCAGCGGCGAAGTGCGGGAGAGCACAGATACGCAGTATTTT. Translation: CASGEVRESTDTQYF.

V gene TRBV11-2 combines with J gene TRBJ2-3, with 8 bases lining up with TRBD2. The CDR3 has 17 residues. Germline CDR1 and CDR2: SGHAT and FQNNGV. With V trimmed by 0 bases and J by 0 bases, 5 bases remained unmatched. The CDR3 DNA is TGTGCCAGCAGCTTAGATGTAGCGGGATCTAGCACAGATACGCAGTATTTT. This sequence encodes CASSLDVAGSSTDTQYF.

The V and J genes are TRBV2 and TRBJ2-1; 8 bases map to TRBD1. This CDR3 has 15 residues. The germline V gene has CDR1 SNHLY and CDR2 FYNNEI. V gave up 7 bases and J gave up 8 bases; unmatched junction bases: 13. The DNA for the CDR3 is TGTGCCAGCATCGCCGACAGGGGAGGTTTCGATGAGCAGTTCTTC. It codes for CASIADRGGFDEQFF.

V usage is TRBV4-3 and J usage is TRBJ2-7; 10 bases agree with TRBD1. V gave up 0 bases and J gave up 5 bases; unmatched junction bases: 7. The CDR3 is 16 residues long. CDR1 is LGHNA, CDR2 YSLEER, per germline. The CDR3 spells CASSQDLGTGDNEQYF. DNA for the CDR3: TGCGCCAGCAGCCAAGATCTGGGGACAGGGGACAACGAGCAGTACTTC.

This sequence joins TRBV27 and TRBJ2-3; 9 positions agree with TRBD2. The CDR3 loop spans 13 amino acids. V was clipped by 5 bases and J by 8 bases; unmatched bases: 5. The germline CDR1 and CDR2 sequences are MNHEY and SMNVEV (reference sequence). The CDR3 loop is CASSGTSGSTQYF. The DNA for the CDR3 is TGTGCCAGCAGTGGAACTAGCGGGTCTACGCAGTATTTT.

This rearrangement joins TRBV4-1 to TRBJ2-7; TRBD1 aligns across 7 bases. This CDR3 contains 15 residues. Germline CDR1 and CDR2: MGHRA and YSYEKL. Germline trimming cut 5 bases from V and 5 bases from J; bases unmatched to any gene: 12. This CDR3 is CASSDRDRILNEQYF. The CDR3 bases are TGCGCCAGCAGCGACCGGGACAGAATATTAAACGAGCAGTACTTC.

This chain links TRBV27 with TRBJ2-3; possible D gene TRBD2, 6 bases. The CDR3 extends over 14 amino acids. The ends were cut back, 4 bases at V and 1 base at J, with 9 bases in the middle. In germline, CDR1 is MNHEY, CDR2 SMNVEV (reference sequence). Here the CDR3 DNA reads TGTGCCAGCAGTTGGGGGGACCGCACAGATACGCAGTATTTT. Its translation is CASSWGDRTDTQYF.

The V gene is TRBV27, the J gene TRBJ2-7; 9 bases line up with TRBD2. CDR3 length equals 15 residues. Losses at the gene ends were 2 bases for V and 3 bases for J; bases not matched to a gene: 5. Germline V lookup: CDR1 MNHEY, CDR2 SMNVEV (reference sequence). CDR3 loop: CASSLAGGPYYEQYF. The CDR3 DNA reads as TGTGCCAGCAGTTTAGCGGGAGGGCCGTACTACGAGCAGTACTTC.

The chain employs TRBV5-5 and TRBJ1-2; 10 bases align to TRBD1. Trimming removed 2 bases from V and 6 bases from J; junction bases left unmatched: 4. Germline CDR1 reads SGHKS; CDR2 reads YYEKEE (reference sequence). This CDR3 is 14 amino acids long. CDR3 loop: CASSFSDRGHGYTF. CDR3 DNA: TGTGCCAGCAGCTTCTCCGACAGGGGGCATGGCTACACCTTC. The entire variable domain, with the rest obtained from reference TRBV5-5 and TRBJ1-2, is as follows: DAGVTQSPTHLIKTRGQQVTLRCSPISGHKSVSWYQQVLGQGPQFIFQYYEKEERGRGNFPDRFSARQFPNYSSELNVNALLLGDSALYLCASSFSDRGHGYTFGSGTRLTVV.

The J gene is TRBJ2-5, the V gene TRBV6-5; D ambiguous. CDR3 size: 11 residues. V lost 6 bases and J 3 bases, leaving 5 bases between the germline ends. The germline V gene encodes CDR1 MNHEY and CDR2 SVGAGI. The CDR3 protein is CASSTEETQYF. The CDR3 DNA reads as TGTGCCAGCAGCACAGAAGAGACCCAGTACTTC.

The rearrangement links TRBV2 to TRBJ2-3, with 10 bases matching TRBD2. The CDR3 spans 17 residues. V dropped 0 bases and J dropped 6; count of bases not matched to a gene: 9. Germline loops: CDR1 SNHLY, CDR2 FYNNEI. DNA of the CDR3: TGTGCCAGCAGTGAAGCCGACGAGACTAGCGGGTATGATACGCAGTATTTT. Translating gives CASSEADETSGYDTQYF.

The V gene is TRBV4-1, the J gene TRBJ2-7; 7 bases match TRBD2. Germline V gives CDR1 MGHRA, CDR2 YSYEKL. The CDR3 has 17 residues. Trimming cost V 4 bases and J 1 base; bases outside gene matches: 13. CDR3 DNA: TGCGCCAGCAGCCGAGCCATGGCGGGAGTCTCATCCTACGAGCAGTACTTC. This gives the protein CASSRAMAGVSSYEQYF.

The table lists this clone with a count of one. CDR3 DNA sequence: TGTGCCAGCAGCTTAGGTACCTACGAGCAGTACTTC. It codes for CASSLGTYEQYF. V and J are TRBV7-9 and TRBJ2-7, with D uncertain. The germline CDR1 and CDR2 sequences are SEHNR and FQNEAQ (reference sequence). Trimming cost V 1 base and J 2 bases, with 3 bases left between them. This CDR3 contains 12 residues.

The V call is TRBV4-1, the J call TRBJ2-3; 9 bases are a match to TRBD2. The CDR3 loop spans 15 amino acids. The V gene's germline CDR1 is MGHRA and CDR2 YSYEKL. Trimming cost V 4 bases and J 5 bases; bases outside gene matches: 7. CDR3 sequence: CASSLGAGGGDTQYF. The CDR3 DNA sequence: TGCGCCAGCAGCCTAGGCGCGGGAGGGGGAGATACGCAGTATTTT.

This rearrangement joins TRBV24-1 to TRBJ1-1, with D possibly TRBD1 on 6 matching bases. V lost 8 bases and J 1 base, leaving 13 bases between the germline ends. The CDR3 loop spans 14 amino acids. Germline CDR1 KGHDR, CDR2 SFDVKD. In DNA, the CDR3 is TGTGCCACCAAAGCGGGGGCTGAGAACACTGAAGCTTTCTTT. Its protein product is CATKAGAENTEAFF.

The genes are TRBV9 and TRBJ2-3; D remains unclear. This CDR3 comprises 13 residues. V was shortened by 1 base and J by 2 bases, with 5 bases between the two germline ends. Germline V gives CDR1 SGDLS, CDR2 YYNGEE. CDR3 in amino acids: CASSVIFTDTQYF. The DNA of the CDR3 is TGTGCCAGCAGCGTAATCTTCACAGATACGCAGTATTTT.

The chain couples TRBV25-1 to TRBJ2-3; 7 positions match TRBD2. V trimming: 1 base; J trimming: 3 bases; junction bases outside the gene matches: 13. Germline V gives CDR1 MGHDK, CDR2 SYGVNS. The CDR3 spans 18 residues. The CDR3 sequence: CASSESAGPQRETDTQYF. CDR3 DNA sequence: TGTGCCAGCAGTGAATCAGCGGGACCCCAGAGGGAGACAGATACGCAGTATTTT. Full variable domain (outside the CDR3, taken from reference TRBV25-1 and TRBJ2-3): EADIYQTPRYLVIGTGKKITLECSQTMGHDKMYWYQQDPGMELHLIHYSYGVNSTEKGDLSSESTVSRIRTEHFPLTLESARPSHTSQYLCASSESAGPQRETDTQYFGPGTRLTVL.

The rearrangement uses TRBV28 and TRBJ2-3, with 8 bases fitting TRBD2. CDR3 size: 15 residues. The J segment lost 2 bases and the V segment lost 8 bases, leaving 9 bases of the junction unmatched. From germline, CDR1 is MDHEN and CDR2 SYDVKM. The CDR3 loop is CASGGASGYTDTQYF. Written as DNA, the CDR3 is TGTGCCAGCGGCGGGGCTAGCGGGTACACAGATACGCAGTATTTT.

The V gene is TRBV7-9, the J gene TRBJ1-1; 7 positions match TRBD1. Germline V lookup: CDR1 SEHNR, CDR2 FQNEAQ (reference sequence). The CDR3 covers 15 residues. J was trimmed by 3 bases and V by 1 base; bases with no gene match: 5. The CDR3 here is CASSLVGQVDTEAFF. The DNA of the CDR3 is TGTGCCAGCAGCTTAGTTGGACAGGTCGACACTGAAGCTTTCTTT. Supplemented by reference TRBV7-9 and TRBJ1-1, the full variable domain reads DTGVSQNPRHKITKRGQNVTFRCDPISEHNRLYWYRQTLGQGPEFLTYFQNEAQLEKSRLLSDRFSAERPKGSFSTLEIQRTEQGDSAMYLCASSLVGQVDTEAFFGQGTRLTVV.

The V and J genes are TRBV7-9 and TRBJ2-2, with TRBD1 matching 8 bases. CDR1 and CDR2 from the germline V gene are SEHNR and FQNEAQ (reference sequence). J gave up 7 bases and V 5 bases, and 9 bases lay outside the gene matches. The CDR3 is made up of 15 amino acids. This chain's CDR3 is CASSLRQGKGGELFF. CDR3 sequence (DNA): TGTGCCAGCAGCCTCAGACAGGGGAAGGGCGGGGAGCTGTTTTTT.

This clone was found once. The V and J genes are TRBV19 and TRBJ2-7, with TRBD1 matching 7 bases. The ends lost 8 bases at V and 3 bases at J; junction bases unmatched: 4. The CDR3 is 12 amino acids. Germline CDR1 reads LNHDA; CDR2 reads SQIVND (reference sequence). The CDR3: CASSRDSYEQYF. As DNA, the CDR3 is TGTGCCAGTTCTCGGGACAGCTACGAGCAGTACTTC.

The chain links TRBV16 to TRBJ2-5; TRBD1 might be the D (5 bases). The CDR3 runs 14 residues. Trimming shortened V by 0 bases and J by 5 bases, and 10 bases separated the two germline ends. Looked up from germline, CDR1 is KGHSY and CDR2 is FQNENV. In nucleotides, the CDR3 is TGTGCCAGCAGCCAATCCAGGGCAGGGGAGACCCAGTACTTC. As protein: CASSQSRAGETQYF. The full variable domain, in which reference TRBV16 and TRBJ2-5 provide the parts outside the CDR3, is GEEVAQTPKHLVRGEGQKAKLYCAPIKGHSYVFWYQQVLKNEFKFLISFQNENVFDETGMPKERFSAKCLPNSPCSLEIQATKLEDSAVYFCASSQSRAGETQYFGPGTRLLVL.